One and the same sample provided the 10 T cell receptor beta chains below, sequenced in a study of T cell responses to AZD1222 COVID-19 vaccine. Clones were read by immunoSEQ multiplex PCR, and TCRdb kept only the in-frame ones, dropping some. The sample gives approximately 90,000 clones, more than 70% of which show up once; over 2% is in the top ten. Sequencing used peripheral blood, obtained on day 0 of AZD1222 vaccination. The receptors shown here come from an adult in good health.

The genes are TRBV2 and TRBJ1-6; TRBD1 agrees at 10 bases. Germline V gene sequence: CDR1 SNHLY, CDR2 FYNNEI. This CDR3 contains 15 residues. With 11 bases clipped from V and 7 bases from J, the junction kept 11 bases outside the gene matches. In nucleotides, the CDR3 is TGTGCCGGACACCGGGACAGGGGTTTCAATTCACCCCTCCACTTT. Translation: CAGHRDRGFNSPLHF.

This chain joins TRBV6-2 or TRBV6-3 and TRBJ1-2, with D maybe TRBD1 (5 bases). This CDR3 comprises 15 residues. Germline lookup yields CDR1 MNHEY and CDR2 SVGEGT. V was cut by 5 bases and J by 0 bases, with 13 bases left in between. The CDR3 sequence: CASSRPSGSNYGYTF. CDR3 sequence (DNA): TGTGCCAGCAGTCGTCCATCAGGGTCTAACTATGGCTACACCTTC.

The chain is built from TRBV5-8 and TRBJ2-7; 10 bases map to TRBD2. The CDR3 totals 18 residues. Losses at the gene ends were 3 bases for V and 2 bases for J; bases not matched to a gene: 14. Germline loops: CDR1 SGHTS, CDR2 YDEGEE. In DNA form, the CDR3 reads TGTGCCAGCAGCTGGGGGCTAGCGGGGGCGCCGGGGGCCTACGAGCAGTACTTC. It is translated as CASSWGLAGAPGAYEQYF.

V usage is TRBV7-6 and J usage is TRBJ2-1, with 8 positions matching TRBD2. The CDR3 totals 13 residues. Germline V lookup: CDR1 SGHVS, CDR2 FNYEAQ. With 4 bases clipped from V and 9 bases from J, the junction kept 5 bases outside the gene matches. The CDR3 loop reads CASSSGGGAEQFF. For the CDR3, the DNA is TGTGCCAGCAGCTCCGGGGGGGGCGCTGAGCAGTTCTTC.

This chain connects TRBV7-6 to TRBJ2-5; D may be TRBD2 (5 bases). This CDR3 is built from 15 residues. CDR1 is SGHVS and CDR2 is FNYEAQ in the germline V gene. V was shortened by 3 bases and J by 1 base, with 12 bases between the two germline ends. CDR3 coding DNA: TGTGCCAGCAGCTTCGCAGCGGTGCCCCAAGAGACCCAGTACTTC. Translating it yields CASSFAAVPQETQYF.

This CDR3 reads CASRQGTAYEQYF. The CDR3 DNA reads TGTGCCAGCAGGCAGGGGACAGCCTACGAGCAGTACTTC. The chain carries TRBV11-2 and TRBJ2-7, with TRBD1 matching 7 bases. The CDR3 runs to 13 residues. V was clipped by 6 bases and J by 2 bases; unmatched bases: 4. Germline CDR1 and CDR2: SGHAT and FQNNGV.

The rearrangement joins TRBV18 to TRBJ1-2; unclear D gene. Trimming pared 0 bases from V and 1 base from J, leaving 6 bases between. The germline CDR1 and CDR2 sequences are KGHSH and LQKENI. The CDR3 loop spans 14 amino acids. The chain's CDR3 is CASSPPGINYGYTF. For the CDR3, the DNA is TGTGCCAGCTCACCACCTGGTATTAACTATGGCTACACCTTC.

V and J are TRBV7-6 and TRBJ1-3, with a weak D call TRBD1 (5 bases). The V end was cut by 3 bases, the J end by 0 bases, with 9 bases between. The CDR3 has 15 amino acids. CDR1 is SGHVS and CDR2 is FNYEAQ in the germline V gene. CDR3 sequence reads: CASSLGPSSGNTIYF. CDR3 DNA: TGTGCCAGCAGCTTGGGACCCAGCTCTGGAAACACCATATATTTT. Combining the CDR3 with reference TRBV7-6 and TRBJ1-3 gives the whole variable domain GAGVSQSPRYKVTKRGQDVALRCDPISGHVSLYWYRQALGQGPEFLTYFNYEAQQDKSGLPNDRFSAERPEGSISTLTIQRTEQRDSAMYRCASSLGPSSGNTIYFGEGSWLTVV.

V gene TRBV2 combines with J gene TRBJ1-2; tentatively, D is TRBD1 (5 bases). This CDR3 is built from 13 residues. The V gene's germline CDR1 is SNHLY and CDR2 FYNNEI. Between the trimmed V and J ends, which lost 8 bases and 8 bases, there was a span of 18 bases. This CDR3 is CASESTGLMGYTF. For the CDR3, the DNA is TGTGCCAGCGAAAGTACAGGTTTGATGGGCTACACCTTC.

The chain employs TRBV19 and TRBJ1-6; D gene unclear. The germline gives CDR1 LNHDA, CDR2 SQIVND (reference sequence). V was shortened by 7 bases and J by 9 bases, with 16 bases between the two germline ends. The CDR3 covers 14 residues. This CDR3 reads CASNPGQVGSPLHF. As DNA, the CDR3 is TGTGCCAGTAATCCTGGCCAGGTGGGTTCACCCCTCCACTTT.